This TCR beta chain was captured in a study of blood T cell repertoires in COVID-19. Here immunoSEQ multiplex PCR was the method, and the copy in TCRdb shows in-frame clones only, minus some. Found here are 310,000 or so clones, over 75% of them singletons; the top ten hold around 9.3%. J was trimmed by 4 bases and V by 6 bases; bases with no gene match: 6. From germline, CDR1 is LNHDA and CDR2 SQIVND (reference sequence). CDR3 length: 14 residues. The sequenced sample consisted of PBMCs or T cells enriched from blood (not recorded which). The clonotype was recovered from a woman aged 18-29 years who had recovered from COVID-19. The chain has TRBV19 and TRBJ1-2, with 9 bases identical to TRBD1. The chain's CDR3 is CASRRQGEAYGYTF. The CDR3 DNA reads TGTGCCAGTAGACGACAGGGGGAAGCCTATGGCTACACCTTC.